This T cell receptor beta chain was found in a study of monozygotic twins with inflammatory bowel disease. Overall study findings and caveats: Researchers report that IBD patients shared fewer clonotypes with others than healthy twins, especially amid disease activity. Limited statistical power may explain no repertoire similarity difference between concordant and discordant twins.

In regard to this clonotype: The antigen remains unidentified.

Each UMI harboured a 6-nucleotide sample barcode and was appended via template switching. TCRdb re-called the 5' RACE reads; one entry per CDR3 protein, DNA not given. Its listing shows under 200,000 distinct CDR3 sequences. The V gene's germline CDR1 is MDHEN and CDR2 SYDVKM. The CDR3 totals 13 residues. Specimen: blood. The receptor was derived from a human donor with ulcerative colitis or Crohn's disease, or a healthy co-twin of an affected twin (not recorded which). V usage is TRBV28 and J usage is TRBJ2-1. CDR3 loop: CACWASSYNEQFF.